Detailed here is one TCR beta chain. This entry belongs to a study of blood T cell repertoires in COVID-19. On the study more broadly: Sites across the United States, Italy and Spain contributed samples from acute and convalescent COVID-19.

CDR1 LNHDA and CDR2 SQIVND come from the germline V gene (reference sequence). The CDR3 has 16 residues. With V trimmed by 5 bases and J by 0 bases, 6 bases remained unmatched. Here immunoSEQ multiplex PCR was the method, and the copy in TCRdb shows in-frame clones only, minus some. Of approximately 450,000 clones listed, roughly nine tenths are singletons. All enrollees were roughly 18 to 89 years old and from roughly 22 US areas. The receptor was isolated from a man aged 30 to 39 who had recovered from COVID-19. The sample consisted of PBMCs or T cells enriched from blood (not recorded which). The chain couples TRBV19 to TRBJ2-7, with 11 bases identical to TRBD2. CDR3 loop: CASSSSGTSGSYEQYF. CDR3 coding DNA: TGTGCCAGTAGTTCCTCCGGGACTAGCGGCTCCTACGAGCAGTACTTC.